This T cell receptor (beta chain) came from a study of blood T cell repertoires in COVID-19 (dated by TCRdb to 2018 to 2020). Concerning the study at large: Samples from collaborators originated in the United States, Italy and Spain and spanned both the acute and convalescent phases of COVID-19. Sample metadata almost always included a de-identified subject ID, COVID-19 status, age in years and sex. HLA class I and class II types, where available, came from metadata supplied by the sample provider rather than from assay-based typing. The repertoires were released in a freely available public database meant as a resource for research on the immune response to SARS-CoV-2. Deeply sampled blood TCRbeta repertoires from subjects exposed to, actively infected with, or recovered from COVID-19 were included in the dataset. Samples came from the ongoing ImmuneRACE study (first 160 participants) plus 1,254 subjects from 6 global collaborators. The material from the prospective study consisted of cDNA or gDNA derived from T cells, B-cell-depleted T cells, or PBMCs. Summary of the overall study and its limitations: The quantity of clinical and demographic metadata differed by source and by participant and was supplied without curation.

Worth noting for this clone: Its binding antigen is unknown. The record has no base qualities; no much larger clone is one base away.

Collaborating institutions collected whole blood in K2EDTA tubes following their own protocols. For TCRbeta analysis, collaborators shipped samples in one of three forms: frozen whole blood, isolated PBMCs, or DNA extracted from either of those sample types. TCRbeta CDR3 regions were amplified from genomic DNA by means of the immunoSEQ Assay, a bias-controlled multiplex PCR. Per the source publication's procedure: Within the assay, amplification of reference gene primers was used to estimate how many nucleated cells each sample contained. To quantify the absolute abundance of each unique TCRbeta CDR3 rearrangement, sequence reads were collapsed and filtered. For each sample, productive Simpson clonality was calculated as the square root of Simpson's diversity index across productive rearrangements. The table comes from immuneACCESS by way of TCRdb, which keeps in-frame sequences with V and J called. Part of the clones is missing from these tables; in studies checked, under half for an unresolved V gene and the rest for unknown reasons. The DNA was the basis for D and trimming; V, J and clone size are from that table. The sample has over 200,000 clones on record, approximately 82% of them singletons. The top ten constitute approximately 5.3% of the sample.

Sequences were obtained from peripheral blood. This clonotype originated in a man aged 80 or over with acute or convalescent COVID-19.

The CDR3 reads as follows: CASNIGERETQYF. The nucleotides read TGTGCCAGCAATATCGGAGAAAGGGAGACCCAGTACTTC. The chain joins TRBV2 to TRBJ2-5, with no D gene named confidently. V loses 7 bases of germline sequence and J loses 5 bases, and the interval between the two ends is 14 bases. From the cysteine up to the phenylalanine, the CDR3 has a length of 13 residues. CDR3 DNA is the only sequence kept; it has 39 bases, read in frame from the first base. CDR1 and CDR2 (SNHLY, FYNNEI) derive from the germline V gene.